A single sample gave rise to the 21 T cell receptor beta chains below, sequenced in a study of cytomegalovirus exposure and HLA in healthy donors. 60 Vbeta and 13 Jbeta primers were used in PCR. Assay: immunoSEQ multiplex PCR; the TCRdb copy retains only in-frame clones and omits some. The sample lists 150,000 to 200,000 clones; roughly 82% were seen once. Specimen: PBMCs. These receptors came from a man aged 45-65 years in good health and CMV-seropositive.

CDR3 nucleotides: TGCAGCGTCGAGAAGCGGGAGGGCCAGAATGAGCAGTTCTTC. It translates to CSVEKREGQNEQFF. V is TRBV29-1 and J is TRBJ2-1; 10 bases map to TRBD2. V dropped 6 bases and J dropped 7; count of bases not matched to a gene: 9. The germline CDR1 and CDR2 sequences are SQVTM and ANQGSEA. This CDR3 spans 14 amino acids.

The chain's CDR3 is CASSPTREPYEQYF. CDR3 sequence (DNA): TGTGCCAGCAGCCCTACCCGGGAGCCCTACGAGCAGTACTTC. The chain is built from TRBV6-5 and TRBJ2-7; tentatively, D is TRBD2 (6 bases). V lost 6 bases and J lost 2, with 14 bases in between. CDR1 is MNHEY, CDR2 SVGAGI, per germline. This CDR3 has 14 amino acids.

V gene TRBV6-4 combines with J gene TRBJ1-1; perhaps TRBD1 as D (6 bases). V gave up 4 bases and J gave up 5 bases, with 11 bases separating them. The CDR3 runs to 13 residues. Germline-derived CDR1 and CDR2 are MRHNA and SNTAGT. CDR3 amino acids: CASSAGARTEAFF. Here the CDR3 DNA reads TGTGCCAGCAGTGCAGGGGCTCGTACTGAAGCTTTCTTT.

The V call is TRBV4-3, the J call TRBJ1-2, with no clear D. Between the trimmed V and J ends, which lost 1 base and 7 bases, there was a span of 10 bases. Germline V gene lookup returns CDR1 LGHNA and CDR2 YSLEER. This CDR3 contains 13 residues. DNA for the CDR3: TGCGCCAGCAGCCAAGTTCGAGAGGCTGGCTACACCTTC. Residues: CASSQVREAGYTF.

This clone has just a few counts. This rearrangement joins TRBV6-6 to TRBJ2-1, with TRBD1 matching 8 bases. The germline CDR1 and CDR2 sequences are MNHNY and SVGAGI (reference sequence). The CDR3 runs to 16 residues. The V and J ends lost 6 bases and 1 base, in that order; junction bases with no gene match: 8. CDR3 DNA: TGTGCCAGCAGAGGGGTCAGGGGGCGATCCTACAATGAGCAGTTCTTC. Residues: CASRGVRGRSYNEQFF.

The chain joins TRBV15 to TRBJ1-1, with TRBD1 as a possible D gene (6 bases). Germline V gene data show CDR1 as LNHNV and CDR2 as YYDKDF (reference sequence). Trimming shortened V by 1 base and J by 7 bases, and 13 bases separated the two germline ends. This CDR3 is built from 14 residues. The CDR3 reads CATSRVRGGVEAFF. For the CDR3, the DNA is TGTGCCACCAGCAGAGTTAGGGGGGGCGTTGAAGCTTTCTTT. Based on the CDR3 plus reference TRBV15 and TRBJ1-1, the full variable domain is DAMVIQNPRYQVTQFGKPVTLSCSQTLNHNVMYWYQQKSSQAPKLLFHYYDKDFNNEADTPDNFQSRRPNTSFCFLDIRSPGLGDTAMYLCATSRVRGGVEAFFGQGTRLTVV.

CDR3 DNA: TGCGCCAGCAGCTTGGCAGGGGAGACGTTCTTC. It translates to CASSLAGETFF. This rearrangement joins TRBV5-1 to TRBJ2-1; TRBD1 might be the D (6 bases). The V gene's germline CDR1 is SGHRS and CDR2 YFSETQ. The ends were cut back, 0 bases at V and 15 bases at J, with 10 bases in the middle. CDR3 length: 11 residues.

The rearrangement uses TRBV11-2 and TRBJ2-2; possibly TRBD1 for D (6 bases). The CDR3 has 15 residues. Deletions cut 0 bases from V and 6 bases from J, with 11 bases between. The germline V gene encodes CDR1 SGHAT and CDR2 FQNNGV. This chain's CDR3 is CASSLEGAQAGELFF. The CDR3 DNA sequence: TGTGCCAGCAGCTTAGAGGGGGCGCAAGCCGGGGAGCTGTTTTTT.

The V and J genes are TRBV19 and TRBJ1-5; TRBD1 aligns across 7 bases. Germline CDR1 LNHDA, CDR2 SQIVND (reference sequence). The CDR3 is 15 residues long. Germline trimming cut 3 bases from V and 3 bases from J; bases unmatched to any gene: 5. CDR3 in amino acids: CASSIRDSYNQPQHF. CDR3 coding DNA: TGTGCCAGTAGTATTCGGGACAGCTACAATCAGCCCCAGCATTTT.

The V gene is TRBV2, the J gene TRBJ2-4, with 8 positions matching TRBD2. Germline trimming cut 2 bases from V and 11 bases from J; bases unmatched to any gene: 8. Germline V gene data show CDR1 as SNHLY and CDR2 as FYNNEI. This CDR3 is built from 14 residues. This CDR3 is CASSESGGRRFQYF. The CDR3 DNA sequence: TGTGCCAGCAGTGAAAGCGGGGGACGGAGGTTTCAGTACTTC.

The chain recombines TRBV28 with TRBJ1-2; TRBD1 is a possible D gene (5 bases). Germline V gene lookup returns CDR1 MDHEN and CDR2 SYDVKM. The CDR3 covers 13 residues. V was shortened by 6 bases and J by 7 bases, with 15 bases between the two germline ends. CDR3 amino acids: CASRWGDGLGYTF. The CDR3 nucleotides are TGTGCCAGCAGGTGGGGGGACGGACTTGGCTACACCTTC.

This clone has a handful of counts. This chain joins TRBV2 and TRBJ1-2; D remains unclear. CDR3 size: 12 residues. The V end lost 4 bases, the J end lost 2 bases, and 5 bases lay between the germline ends. CDR1 is SNHLY, CDR2 FYNNEI, per germline. CDR3 sequence: CASSGSNYGYTF. The CDR3 bases are TGTGCCAGCAGTGGAAGCAACTATGGCTACACCTTC.

About this clone: One end of the junction does not line up with germline, which may come from a read error. The V gene is TRBV5-4, the J gene TRBJ1-1; the D gene is possibly TRBD1 (6 bases). The CDR3 is made up of 16 amino acids. Germline values: CDR1 SGHNT, CDR2 YYREEE (reference sequence). CDR3 sequence: CAGSLAMSRGGAEAFF. Written as DNA, the CDR3 is TGTGCCGGCAGCTTGGCCATGTCGAGGGGGGGCGCTGAAGCTTTCTTT.

The chain joins TRBV7-8 to TRBJ2-3, with a weak D call TRBD2 (5 bases). This CDR3 spans 15 amino acids. V lost 1 base to trimming and J lost 1 base, with 9 bases between them. The germline gives CDR1 SGHVS, CDR2 FQNEAQ. DNA for the CDR3: TGTGCCAGCAGCTTAGTGCGCGGGCGCACAGATACGCAGTATTTT. Translated: CASSLVRGRTDTQYF.

The J gene is TRBJ1-6, the V gene TRBV30; D uncertain. CDR1 is GTSNPN and CDR2 is SVGIG in the germline V gene (reference sequence). This CDR3 region has 17 residues. V was cut by 3 bases and J by 0 bases, with 15 bases left in between. CDR3 in DNA: TGTGCCTGGAGGCTAGACACCGGGATCTCCTATAATTCACCCCTCCACTTT. This encodes CAWRLDTGISYNSPLHF.

The chain carries TRBV7-3 and TRBJ2-2; unclear D gene. Germline values: CDR1 SGHTA, CDR2 FQGTGA. Between the trimmed V and J ends, which lost 4 bases and 6 bases, there was a span of 12 bases. The CDR3 extends over 14 amino acids. CDR3 amino acids: CASSSLARAGELFF. DNA for the CDR3: TGTGCCAGCAGCTCCCTCGCCCGCGCCGGGGAGCTGTTTTTT.

The V gene is TRBV6-6, the J gene TRBJ1-5, with 9 nucleotides matching TRBD1. The V gene end was trimmed by 6 bases and the J gene end by 3 bases; junction bases not matched to a gene: 6. The CDR3 length is 15 residues. Germline V gives CDR1 MNHNY, CDR2 SVGAGI (reference sequence). The CDR3 sequence is CASRSGTGYNQPQHF. The DNA for the CDR3 is TGTGCCAGCAGGAGTGGGACAGGGTACAATCAGCCCCAGCATTTT.

This chain uses TRBV30 with TRBJ1-4; 9 bases agree with TRBD1. The CDR3 has 17 residues. Trimming took 0 bases from V and 7 from J; bases not matched to a gene: 12. CDR1 GTSNPN and CDR2 SVGIG come from the germline V gene (reference sequence). The CDR3 DNA is TGTGCCTGGAGTGTTGGGACAGGGAAGGGTCGCGGTGAAAAACTGTTTTTT. Translated, it gives CAWSVGTGKGRGEKLFF.

This sequence joins TRBV6-4 and TRBJ1-2, with TRBD1 matching over 8 bases. Trimming cost V 6 bases and J 2 bases; bases outside gene matches: 8. Looked up from germline, CDR1 is MRHNA and CDR2 is SNTAGT. The CDR3 is made up of 15 amino acids. In DNA, the CDR3 is TGTGCCAGCAGACCTAACTGGGACAGGAACTATGGCTACACCTTC. Protein: CASRPNWDRNYGYTF.

The chain uses TRBV29-1 and TRBJ2-3; 13 bases are shared with TRBD2. This CDR3 has 14 residues. The junction had 5 bases not matched to a gene; V was cut back by 7 bases and J by 4 bases. In germline, CDR1 is SQVTM, CDR2 ANQGSEA. The CDR3 DNA reads as TGCAGCGCCCCGGGACTAGCGGGACCAGATACGCAGTATTTT. Translated: CSAPGLAGPDTQYF.

The V call is TRBV25-1, the J call TRBJ2-7; D might be TRBD1 (5 bases). Trimming took 8 bases from V and 3 from J, leaving 17 bases between them. The CDR3 is 14 amino acids. The V gene's germline CDR1 is MGHDK and CDR2 SYGVNS. CDR3: CASANDRVNYEQYF. The CDR3 nucleotides read TGTGCCAGCGCGAATGACAGAGTAAACTACGAGCAGTACTTC.